This T cell receptor (beta chain) was retrieved from a study of control samples from healthy donors and cancer patients. Libraries were prepared by immunoSEQ multiplex PCR; TCRdb keeps only in-frame clonotypes and omits some of them. In the table there are roughly 150,000 clones, approximately 86% of which are singletons. The CDR3 runs 17 residues. Trimming stripped 3 bases from V and 2 bases from J, with 17 bases between. From germline, CDR1 is MGHRA and CDR2 YSYEKL. Input material: blood. The receptor was isolated from a young man in good health. The rearrangement links TRBV4-1 to TRBJ2-1; possibly TRBD2 for D (6 bases). The CDR3 sequence is CASSHGLSLRPYNEQFF. CDR3 in DNA: TGCGCCAGCAGCCACGGACTATCGCTACGACCCTACAATGAGCAGTTCTTC.